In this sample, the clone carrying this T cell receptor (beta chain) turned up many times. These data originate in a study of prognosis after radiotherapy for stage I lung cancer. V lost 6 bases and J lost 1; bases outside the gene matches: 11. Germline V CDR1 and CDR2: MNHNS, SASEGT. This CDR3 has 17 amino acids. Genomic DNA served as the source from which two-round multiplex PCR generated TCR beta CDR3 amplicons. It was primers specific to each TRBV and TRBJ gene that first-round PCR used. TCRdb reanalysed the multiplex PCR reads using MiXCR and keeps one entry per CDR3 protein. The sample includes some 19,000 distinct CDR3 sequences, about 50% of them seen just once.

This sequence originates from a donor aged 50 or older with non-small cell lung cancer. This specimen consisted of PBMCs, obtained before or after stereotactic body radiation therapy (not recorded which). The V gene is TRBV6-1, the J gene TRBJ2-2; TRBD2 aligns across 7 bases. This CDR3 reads CASSPPAGEGNTGELFF. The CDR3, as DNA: TGTGCCAGCAGCCCCCCGGCGGGGGAGGGGAACACCGGGGAGCTGTTTTTT.